One and the same sample provided the 4 T cell receptor beta chains below, sequenced in a study of T cells in Graves' hyperthyroidism and ophthalmopathy. TCR beta CDR3 regions were amplified from RNA transcripts. HTBI primers drove first-round RT-PCR of the TCR CDR3. Each CDR3 protein is one row after TCRdb ran MiXCR on the multiplex PCR reads. Of 500,000 to 650,000 distinct CDR3 sequences listed, about 45% are singletons. Sequenced material: peripheral blood or thyroid tissue (not recorded which). The origin of the receptors is an adult woman with Graves' disease, either hyperthyroidism or ophthalmopathy (not recorded which).

Remarks on this clonotype: A much more abundant neighbour one base away suggests this may be a read error. The rearrangement links TRBV28 to TRBJ1-1; D possibly corresponds to TRBD1 (5 bases). The germline V gene has CDR1 MDHEN and CDR2 SYDVKM. The V end lost 5 bases, the J end lost 6 bases, and 19 bases lay between the germline ends. This CDR3 is built from 15 residues. CDR3 sequence reads: CASSHGVDSSSEAFF. The CDR3, as DNA: TGTGCCAGCAGTCATGGGGTCGACAGTAGCTCTGAAGCTTTCTTT.

This clonotype was recorded many times. The J gene is TRBJ2-5, the V gene TRBV6-2 or TRBV6-3; the match to TRBD1 covers 8 bases. Germline V gene sequence: CDR1 MNHEY, CDR2 SVGEGT. This CDR3 is built from 14 residues. The J segment lost 1 base and the V segment lost 5 bases, leaving 3 bases of the junction unmatched. Here the CDR3 DNA reads TGTGCCAGCAGTCGACAGGGGCGCCAAGAGACCCAGTACTTC. Protein: CASSRQGRQETQYF.

The chain couples TRBV29-1 to TRBJ2-7, with D perhaps matching TRBD1 (8 bases). The CDR3 runs 18 residues. CDR1 SQVTM and CDR2 ANQGSEA come from the germline V gene. Deletions cut 7 bases from V and 6 bases from J, with 34 bases between. The CDR3 reads CSGRQGWSGGGQAIEQYF. CDR3 DNA sequence: TGCAGCGGACGACAGGGCTGGTCTGGGGGGGGACAGGCCATCGAGCAGTACTTC.

This clonotype occurred many times. V usage is TRBV5-1 and J usage is TRBJ1-1, with a weak D call TRBD1 (5 bases). Germline V gives CDR1 SGHRS, CDR2 YFSETQ. Deletions cut 0 bases from V and 1 base from J, with 7 bases between. This CDR3 has 14 amino acids. The CDR3 sequence: CASSLDRPNTEAFF. As DNA, the CDR3 is TGCGCCAGCAGCTTGGACAGGCCGAACACTGAAGCTTTCTTT.